One sample yielded the 8 T cell receptor beta chains listed below, sequenced in a study of blood T cell repertoires in COVID-19. TCRdb's table, derived via immunoSEQ multiplex PCR, lists solely in-frame clones and lacks some. The sample has 140,000 to 150,000 clones, about 80% seen once. Sequencing was done on a sample of peripheral blood. The receptors come from a man in his sixties or seventies who had recovered from COVID-19.

For this clone: The sample contains more than one DNA sequence encoding this CDR3. The rearrangement joins TRBV7-2 to TRBJ2-2, with D possibly matching TRBD2 (5 bases). V lost 2 bases to trimming and J lost 1 base, with 8 bases between them. Germline V lookup: CDR1 SGHTA, CDR2 FQGNSA. The CDR3 consists of 15 residues. DNA for the CDR3: TGTGCCAGCAGCTTAACCAGCGGGAACACCGGGGAGCTGTTTTTT. As protein: CASSLTSGNTGELFF.

This chain links TRBV18 with TRBJ1-5, with 11 bases fitting TRBD1. This CDR3 has 18 residues. CDR1 and CDR2 from the germline V gene are KGHSH and LQKENI. V trimming: 1 base; J trimming: 3 bases; junction bases outside the gene matches: 8. CDR3 sequence: CASSPRGQGVAANQPQHF. DNA of the CDR3: TGTGCCAGCTCACCACGGGGACAGGGGGTGGCCGCCAATCAGCCCCAGCATTTT. Full variable domain (remainder filled in from reference TRBV18 and TRBJ1-5): NAGVMQNPRHLVRRRGQEARLRCSPMKGHSHVYWYRQLPEEGLKFMVYLQKENIIDESGMPKERFSAEFPKEGPSILRIQQVVRGDSAAYFCASSPRGQGVAANQPQHFGDGTRLSIL.

The chain has TRBV15 and TRBJ1-5, with D hard to call. V dropped 3 bases and J dropped 6 bases, with 15 bases sitting between them. Per germline, CDR1 LNHNV and CDR2 YYDKDF (reference sequence). The CDR3 has 15 residues. The CDR3: CATSSSSGGVQPQHF. DNA for the CDR3: TGTGCCACCAGCAGTAGCTCCGGCGGAGTTCAGCCCCAGCATTTT.

The chain employs TRBV30 and TRBJ2-1; the match to TRBD2 covers 9 bases. The CDR3 extends over 15 amino acids. Germline trimming cut 5 bases from V and 4 bases from J; bases unmatched to any gene: 9. Per the germline V gene, CDR1 is GTSNPN and CDR2 is SVGIG (reference sequence). In nucleotides, the CDR3 is TGTGCCTGGCGTTATAGCGGGAGAAAATACAATGAGCAGTTCTTC. Translating gives CAWRYSGRKYNEQFF.

CDR3 coding DNA: TGTGCCAGCTCACCGGCGGGTTGGGATGGCTACACCTTC. Amino acids: CASSPAGWDGYTF. The chain carries TRBV18 and TRBJ1-2; D not certain. CDR3 length equals 13 residues. Trimming left V 3 bases short and J 6 bases short, with 11 bases between. Germline CDR1 and CDR2: KGHSH and LQKENI. The entire variable domain, with the rest obtained from reference TRBV18 and TRBJ1-2, is as follows: NAGVMQNPRHLVRRRGQEARLRCSPMKGHSHVYWYRQLPEEGLKFMVYLQKENIIDESGMPKERFSAEFPKEGPSILRIQQVVRGDSAAYFCASSPAGWDGYTFGSGTRLTVV.

The chain recombines TRBV2 with TRBJ1-5, with 9 bases lining up with TRBD1. CDR1 SNHLY and CDR2 FYNNEI come from the germline V gene. Trimming removed 8 bases from V and 6 bases from J; junction bases left unmatched: 5. The CDR3 runs 13 residues. The CDR3 loop reads CASGGQGSQPQHF. The CDR3 DNA is TGTGCCAGCGGGGGACAGGGCAGTCAGCCCCAGCATTTT.

The chain is built from TRBV19 and TRBJ2-1; TRBD1 might be the D (6 bases). The germline V gene has CDR1 LNHDA and CDR2 SQIVND (reference sequence). The CDR3 runs 18 residues. V was cut by 4 bases and J by 0 bases, with 19 bases left in between. As DNA, the CDR3 is TGTGCCAGTAGTACCACCCCTCAACAGGGAAGCTCCTACAATGAGCAGTTCTTC. Protein product: CASSTTPQQGSSYNEQFF. Using reference TRBV19 and TRBJ2-1 for the parts outside the CDR3, the full variable domain is DGGITQSPKYLFRKEGQNVTLSCEQNLNHDAMYWYRQDPGQGLRLIYYSQIVNDFQKGDIAEGYSVSREKKESFPLTVTSAQKNPTAFYLCASSTTPQQGSSYNEQFFGPGTRLTVL.

In nucleotides, the CDR3 is TGTGCCAGTCGGACAGGTCTTAATTCACCCCTCCACTTT. It encodes CASRTGLNSPLHF. The rearrangement joins TRBV19 to TRBJ1-6; TRBD1 aligns across 7 bases. Germline CDR1 is LNHDA and CDR2 is SQIVND (reference sequence). The CDR3 is made up of 13 amino acids. After removal of 8 bases from V and 6 bases from J, the junction contained 4 bases not matched to a gene.